Presented here are 15 T cell receptor beta chains from one specimen sequenced in a study of blood T cell repertoires in COVID-19. TCRdb's table, derived via immunoSEQ multiplex PCR, lists solely in-frame clones and lacks some. The sample lists about 140,000 clones, 65% to 85% occurring once. Sequences were obtained from peripheral blood. The receptors were sampled from a woman between 50 and 59 years old with acute or convalescent COVID-19.

The rearrangement uses TRBV20-1 and TRBJ2-7, with no clear D. There are 10 residues in the CDR3. From germline, CDR1 is DFQATT and CDR2 SNEGSKA (reference sequence). V was cut by 3 bases and J by 4 bases, with 4 bases left in between. The CDR3 region is CSASRYEQYF. The CDR3 bases are TGCAGTGCTAGTCGGTACGAGCAGTACTTC.

The chain combines TRBV9 with TRBJ1-1; D remains unclear. V gave up 4 bases and J gave up 4 bases, with 17 bases separating them. The CDR3 has 15 amino acids. Per the germline V gene, CDR1 is SGDLS and CDR2 is YYNGEE. The CDR3 here is CASSPLVAPGTEAFF. CDR3 coding DNA: TGTGCCAGCAGCCCGTTGGTAGCACCTGGCACTGAAGCTTTCTTT.

This clone was seen more than once but under ten times. The chain carries TRBV5-6 and TRBJ1-2, with 7 bases aligning to TRBD1. Germline CDR1 SGHDT, CDR2 YYEEEE. The CDR3 consists of 15 residues. With 5 bases clipped from V and 4 bases from J, the junction kept 11 bases outside the gene matches. CDR3 sequence reads: CASSSGTERSYGYTF. The CDR3, as DNA: TGTGCCAGCAGTTCCGGGACAGAGCGTTCCTATGGCTACACCTTC.

V usage is TRBV3-1 (or the pseudogene TRBV3-2) and J usage is TRBJ1-5, with no clear D. The CDR3 consists of 12 residues. V was shortened by 2 bases and J by 5 bases, with 4 bases between the two germline ends. Germline-derived CDR1 and CDR2 are LGHDT and YNNKEL (reference sequence). The chain's CDR3 is CASSQLDQPQHF. DNA for the CDR3: TGTGCCAGCAGCCAACTCGATCAGCCCCAGCATTTT.

The chain recombines TRBV28 with TRBJ1-1, with D perhaps matching TRBD1 (6 bases). CDR1 is MDHEN and CDR2 is SYDVKM in the germline V gene. CDR3 size: 12 residues. V dropped 5 bases and J dropped 7 bases, with 11 bases sitting between them. CDR3 region: CASSVQGDEAFF. The DNA for the CDR3 is TGTGCCAGCAGTGTACAGGGCGATGAAGCTTTCTTT. The entire variable domain, with the rest obtained from reference TRBV28 and TRBJ1-1, is as follows: DVKVTQSSRYLVKRTGEKVFLECVQDMDHENMFWYRQDPGLGLRLIYFSYDVKMKEKGDIPEGYSVSREKKERFSLILESASTNQTSMYLCASSVQGDEAFFGQGTRLTVV.

This clone was detected only once. The chain's CDR3 is CASSLAQGVYNEQFF. As DNA, the CDR3 is TGCGCCAGCAGCTTGGCGCAGGGGGTGTACAATGAGCAGTTCTTC. The chain is built from TRBV5-1 and TRBJ2-1; 7 bases match TRBD1. After removal of 0 bases from V and 4 bases from J, the junction contained 4 bases not matched to a gene. This CDR3 has 15 residues. Germline CDR1 reads SGHRS; CDR2 reads YFSETQ.

The chain couples TRBV5-1 to TRBJ1-3; 10 bases line up with TRBD1. From germline, CDR1 is SGHRS and CDR2 YFSETQ. The CDR3 spans 16 residues. V lost 4 bases, J lost 0 bases, and 4 bases stayed unmatched. CDR3 DNA: TGCGCCAGCAGCCACGGGACAGGGGACTCTGGAAACACCATATATTTT. Encoded protein: CASSHGTGDSGNTIYF.

The V and J genes are TRBV3-1 (or the pseudogene TRBV3-2) and TRBJ1-3, with 7 bases lining up with TRBD1. Losses at the gene ends were 4 bases for V and 2 bases for J; bases not matched to a gene: 5. CDR1 LGHDT and CDR2 YNNKEL come from the germline V gene (reference sequence). The CDR3 length is 15 residues. The CDR3 bases are TGTGCCAGCAGCCCGAACGGGACAGCTGGAAACACCATATATTTT. Residues: CASSPNGTAGNTIYF.

The gene calls are TRBV13 and TRBJ2-7, with no clear D. V was trimmed by 2 bases and J by 2 bases, leaving 19 bases between them. The germline V gene has CDR1 PRHDT and CDR2 FYEKMQ (reference sequence). This CDR3 spans 17 amino acids. CDR3 bases: TGTGCCAGCAGCTTAAGTACCCGTCTGCACCAGACCTACGAGCAGTACTTC. It codes for CASSLSTRLHQTYEQYF.

The chain carries TRBV6-5 and TRBJ1-1, with unresolved D. The CDR3 is made up of 14 amino acids. V lost 2 bases to trimming and J lost 1 base, with 8 bases between them. Germline loops: CDR1 MNHEY, CDR2 SVGAGI. Written as DNA, the CDR3 is TGTGCCAGCAGTTACGTGTCCCAGAACACTGAAGCTTTCTTT. Translation: CASSYVSQNTEAFF.

The genes are TRBV6-5 and TRBJ1-3; 9 bases match TRBD1. Trimming at V came to 8 bases and at J to 3 bases, leaving 5 bases not matched to a gene. CDR1 is MNHEY and CDR2 is SVGAGI in the germline V gene. The CDR3 loop spans 14 amino acids. The CDR3 loop is CASQEGQGGNTIYF. The CDR3 coding sequence is TGTGCCAGCCAGGAGGGACAGGGTGGAAACACCATATATTTT.

This clone was seen more than once but under ten times. J is TRBJ2-7 and V is TRBV9; TRBD2 agrees at 9 bases. Trimming took 0 bases from V and 5 from J; bases not matched to a gene: 3. This CDR3 is built from 14 residues. CDR1 is SGDLS, CDR2 YYNGEE, per germline. The CDR3 reads CASSVVGGGDEQYF. CDR3 in DNA: TGTGCCAGCAGCGTAGTTGGCGGGGGGGACGAGCAGTACTTC.

The chain uses TRBV4-3 and TRBJ1-2; D unresolved. This CDR3 has 16 residues. Per the germline V gene, CDR1 is LGHNA and CDR2 is YSLEER. Trimming removed 3 bases from V and 1 base from J, with 15 bases in between. The CDR3 DNA reads TGCGCCAGCAGCCACAGCGGGGTCCCCCTTAACTATGGCTACACCTTC. Residues: CASSHSGVPLNYGYTF.

This sequence joins TRBV12-3 or TRBV12-4 and TRBJ1-2; D unresolved. V was clipped by 0 bases and J by 8 bases, with 7 bases between them. This CDR3 has 12 residues. The CDR3 sequence: CASSLAGSGYTF. For the CDR3, the DNA is TGTGCCAGCAGTTTAGCAGGGAGCGGCTACACCTTC.

The V gene is TRBV28, the J gene TRBJ2-7; 12 bases fit TRBD2. The germline V gene has CDR1 MDHEN and CDR2 SYDVKM. The ends lost 7 bases at V and 7 bases at J; junction bases unmatched: 14. The CDR3 totals 16 residues. The CDR3 DNA reads as TGTGCCAGCACTAGCGGGGGGGACAATTTATCGCTGGAGCAGTACTTC. Amino acids: CASTSGGDNLSLEQYF.